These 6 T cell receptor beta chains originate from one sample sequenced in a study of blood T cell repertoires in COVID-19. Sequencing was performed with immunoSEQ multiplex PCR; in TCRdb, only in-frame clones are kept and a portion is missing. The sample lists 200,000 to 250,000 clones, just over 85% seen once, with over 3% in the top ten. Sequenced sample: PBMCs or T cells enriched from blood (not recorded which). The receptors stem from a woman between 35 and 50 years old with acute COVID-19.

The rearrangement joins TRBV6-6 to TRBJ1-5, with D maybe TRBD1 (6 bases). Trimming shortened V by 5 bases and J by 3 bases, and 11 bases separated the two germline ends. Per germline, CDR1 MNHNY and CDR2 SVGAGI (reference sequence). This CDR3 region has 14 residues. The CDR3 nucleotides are TGTGCCAGCAGTCAGACAGGTCTCAATCAGCCCCAGCATTTT. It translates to CASSQTGLNQPQHF.

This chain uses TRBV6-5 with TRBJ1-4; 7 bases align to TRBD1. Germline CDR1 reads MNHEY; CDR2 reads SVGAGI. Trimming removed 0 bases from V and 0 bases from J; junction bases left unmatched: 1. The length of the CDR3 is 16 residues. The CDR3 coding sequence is TGTGCCAGCAGTTACTCGGGGACAGCAACTAATGAAAAACTGTTTTTT. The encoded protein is CASSYSGTATNEKLFF.

DNA of the CDR3: TGTGCCAGCAGTTACGCAGAAGCCTACGAGCAGTACGTC. It is translated as CASSYAEAYEQYV. The chain uses TRBV6-6 and TRBJ2-7; D call uncertain. The germline gives CDR1 MNHNY, CDR2 SVGAGI (reference sequence). CDR3 length: 13 amino acids. V lost 2 bases, J lost 2 bases, and 7 bases lay in between.

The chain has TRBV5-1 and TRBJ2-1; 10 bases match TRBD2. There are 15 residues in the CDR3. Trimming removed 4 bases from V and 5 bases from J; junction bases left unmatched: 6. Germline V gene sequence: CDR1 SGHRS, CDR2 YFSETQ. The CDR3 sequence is CASSPLAGRDNEQFF. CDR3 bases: TGCGCCAGCAGCCCACTAGCGGGGAGAGACAATGAGCAGTTCTTC.

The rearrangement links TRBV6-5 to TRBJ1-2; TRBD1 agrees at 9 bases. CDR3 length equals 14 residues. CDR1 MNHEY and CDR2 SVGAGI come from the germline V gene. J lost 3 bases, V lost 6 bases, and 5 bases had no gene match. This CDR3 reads CASRAGQGHYGYTF. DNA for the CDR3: TGTGCCAGCAGAGCGGGACAGGGACACTATGGCTACACCTTC.

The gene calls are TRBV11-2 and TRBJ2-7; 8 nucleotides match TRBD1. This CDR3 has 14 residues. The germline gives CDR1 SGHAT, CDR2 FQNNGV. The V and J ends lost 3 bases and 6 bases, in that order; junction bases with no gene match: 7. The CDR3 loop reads CASSFKQGAVEQYF. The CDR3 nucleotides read TGTGCCAGCAGCTTCAAGCAGGGGGCGGTCGAGCAGTACTTC.